Here is one T cell receptor beta chain with its context. Generated by immunoSEQ multiplex PCR, the TCRdb table keeps only in-frame clones and is missing some. The data hold 720,000 or so clones, with approximately 85% observed a single time. The sample comes from a study of shared T cell receptors in the human thymus. The CDR3 extends over 13 amino acids. V was clipped by 8 bases and J by 4 bases, with 14 bases between them. Germline CDR1 and CDR2: SNHLY and FYNNEI. The sample was also reused in another study, on human thymus T cells. From that second work: Donors were healthy Finnish infants having corrective surgery for congenital heart defects. Resections from corrective heart surgery provided thymus tissue. Unrelated people showed highly overlapping thymic repertoires, related research reported.

The chain is built from TRBV2 and TRBJ1-1; D is undetermined. The receptor's source is a girl under two years old with a congenital heart defect. Sequenced sample: thymocytes. Written as DNA, the CDR3 is TGTGCCAGCTCCCGGGTGTTGAGCACTGAAGCTTTCTTT. It encodes CASSRVLSTEAFF.